This T cell receptor (beta chain) was observed in a study of blood T cell repertoires in COVID-19 (dated by TCRdb to 2018 to 2021). Regarding the complete study: Samples covering the acute and convalescent phases of COVID-19 were provided by collaborators in the United States, Italy and Spain. A freely available public database, intended as a resource for researchers studying the immune response to SARS-CoV-2, is where the repertoires were released. The material from the prospective study consisted of cDNA or gDNA derived from T cells, B-cell-depleted T cells, or PBMCs. Where HLA class I and class II types were available, the types were taken from metadata supplied by the sample provider, not from assay-based typing. Nearly every sample came with metadata listing a de-identified subject ID, COVID-19 status, age in years and sex. Deeply sampled blood TCRbeta repertoires from subjects exposed to, actively infected with, or recovered from COVID-19 were included in the dataset. The samples were drawn from two sources: the first 160 participants of the ongoing ImmuneRACE study, and 1,254 subjects contributed by 6 global collaborators.

TCRbeta CDR3 regions were amplified from genomic DNA using the immunoSEQ Assay, a bias-controlled multiplex PCR. In the original analysis: Within the assay, amplification of reference gene primers was used to estimate how many nucleated cells each sample contained. Sequence reads were collapsed and filtered to measure the absolute abundance of every unique TCRbeta CDR3 rearrangement. For each sample, productive Simpson clonality was calculated by taking the square root of Simpson's diversity index across productive rearrangements. The table was pulled from immuneACCESS by TCRdb, which kept in-frame rearrangements only. Such tables lose some clones; where checked, under half of the loss comes from unresolved V genes, and the rest has no known cause. That table supplies the V and J calls and clone size; D and trimming were determined from the DNA. This sample gives around 250,000 clones in total; approximately 90% of them show up just once. The top ten clonotypes cover 3% of the sample.

The full study reports these points: How much clinical and demographic metadata was included differed by source and by participant, and the metadata was provided uncurated.

About this clone itself: It lacks a known antigen. Base qualities are missing; no much larger clone stands one base away.

Each collaborating institution followed its own protocols to collect whole blood in K2EDTA tubes. For TCRbeta analysis, collaborators shipped samples in one of three forms: frozen whole blood, isolated PBMCs, or DNA extracted from either of those sample types. CDR1 and CDR2, looked up from the germline V gene (reference sequence), are LNHNV and YYDKDF. The CDR3 spans 15 residues, from the cysteine through the phenylalanine. The sequence is cut down to CDR3 DNA, 45 bases in frame from base 1. Ends trimmed: V by 4 bases, J by 6 bases; bases unmatched to a gene: 5. The sequence was collected from a woman aged 25-40 years with active or convalescent COVID-19. The sequencing sample was made of peripheral blood. The chain is assembled from TRBV15 and TRBJ1-5; 11 bases in the middle match TRBD1. The sequenced DNA is TGTGCCACCAGCAAGGGGACAGGGGGTGTTCAGCCCCAGCATTTT. Translated, it reads CATSKGTGGVQPQHF.